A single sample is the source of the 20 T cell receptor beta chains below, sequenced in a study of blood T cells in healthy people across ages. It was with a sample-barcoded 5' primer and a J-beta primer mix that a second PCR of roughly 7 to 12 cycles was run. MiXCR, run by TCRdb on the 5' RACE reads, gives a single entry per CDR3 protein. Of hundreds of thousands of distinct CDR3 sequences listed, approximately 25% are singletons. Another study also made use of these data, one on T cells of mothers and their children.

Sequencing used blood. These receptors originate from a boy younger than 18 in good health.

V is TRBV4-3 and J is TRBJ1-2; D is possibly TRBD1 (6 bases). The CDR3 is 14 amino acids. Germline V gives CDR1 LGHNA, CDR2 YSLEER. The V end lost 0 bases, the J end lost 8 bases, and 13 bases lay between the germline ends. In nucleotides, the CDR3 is TGCGCCAGCAGCCAAGATCTTTATGGGGGCGGCTACACCTTC. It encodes CASSQDLYGGGYTF.

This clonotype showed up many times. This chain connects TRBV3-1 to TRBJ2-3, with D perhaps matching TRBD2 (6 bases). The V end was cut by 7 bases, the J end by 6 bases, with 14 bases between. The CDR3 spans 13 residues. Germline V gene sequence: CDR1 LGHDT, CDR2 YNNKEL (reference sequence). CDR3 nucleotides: TGTGCCAGCACCTACGGCGGGGCGGATACGCAGTATTTT. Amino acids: CASTYGGADTQYF.

The CDR3 DNA reads TGTGCCAGCAGCCCAGCGCGGCCAGGCTCTGGAAACACCATATATTTT. Its translation: CASSPARPGSGNTIYF. The chain joins TRBV6-1 to TRBJ1-3, with no clear D. Germline V gene data show CDR1 as MNHNS and CDR2 as SASEGT. Trimming took off 6 bases at V and 0 bases at J, with 15 bases between the two ends. This CDR3 region has 16 residues.

The CDR3 coding sequence is TGTGCCAGCACTTCCCGGACTAGCGGGACCGGGGAGCTGTTTTTT. As protein: CASTSRTSGTGELFF. The chain carries TRBV6-6 and TRBJ2-2, with 11 bases identical to TRBD2. The germline V gene encodes CDR1 MNHNY and CDR2 SVGAGI (reference sequence). The ends lost 7 bases at V and 5 bases at J; junction bases unmatched: 6. This CDR3 has 15 residues.

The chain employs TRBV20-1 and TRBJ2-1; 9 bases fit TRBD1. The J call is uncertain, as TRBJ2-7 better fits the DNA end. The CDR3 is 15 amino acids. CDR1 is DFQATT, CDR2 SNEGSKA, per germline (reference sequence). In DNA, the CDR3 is TGCAGTGCTAGAGATCTCACAGGGGGCCCCTACGAGCAGTACTTC. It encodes CSARDLTGGPYEQYF.

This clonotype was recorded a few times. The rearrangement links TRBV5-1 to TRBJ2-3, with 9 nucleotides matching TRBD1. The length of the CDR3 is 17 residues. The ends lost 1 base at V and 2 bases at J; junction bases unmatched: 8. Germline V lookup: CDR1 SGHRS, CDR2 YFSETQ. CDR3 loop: CASSLIVGTGNTDTQYF. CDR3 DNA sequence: TGCGCCAGCAGCTTGATTGTCGGGACAGGGAACACAGATACGCAGTATTTT.

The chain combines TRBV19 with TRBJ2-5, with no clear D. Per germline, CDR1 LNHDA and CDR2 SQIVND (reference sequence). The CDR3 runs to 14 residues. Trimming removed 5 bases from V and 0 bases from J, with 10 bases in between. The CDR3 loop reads CASSPIPDQETQYF. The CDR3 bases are TGTGCCAGTAGTCCCATCCCGGACCAAGAGACCCAGTACTTC.

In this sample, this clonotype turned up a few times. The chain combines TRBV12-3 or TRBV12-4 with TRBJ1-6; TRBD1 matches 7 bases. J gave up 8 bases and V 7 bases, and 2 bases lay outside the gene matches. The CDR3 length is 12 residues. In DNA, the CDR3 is TGTGCCAGCAACAGGGGTGATTCACCCCTCCACTTT. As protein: CASNRGDSPLHF.

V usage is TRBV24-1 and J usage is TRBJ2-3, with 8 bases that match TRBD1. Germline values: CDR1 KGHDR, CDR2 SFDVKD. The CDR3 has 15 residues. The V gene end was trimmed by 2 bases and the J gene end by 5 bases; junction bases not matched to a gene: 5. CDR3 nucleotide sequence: TGTGCCACCAGTGATTCAGCAGGGGGCGAAGATACGCAGTATTTT. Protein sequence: CATSDSAGGEDTQYF.

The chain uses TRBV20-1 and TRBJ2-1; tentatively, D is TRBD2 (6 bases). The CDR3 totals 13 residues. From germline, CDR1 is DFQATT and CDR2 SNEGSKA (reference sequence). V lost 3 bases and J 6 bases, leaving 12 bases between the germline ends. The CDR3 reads CSASRPGGNEQFF. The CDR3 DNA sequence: TGCAGTGCTAGCCGCCCCGGGGGCAATGAGCAGTTCTTC.

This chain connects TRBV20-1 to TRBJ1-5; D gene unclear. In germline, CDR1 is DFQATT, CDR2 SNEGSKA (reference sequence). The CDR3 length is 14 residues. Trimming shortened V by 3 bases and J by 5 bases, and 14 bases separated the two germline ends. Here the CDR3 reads CSASREFLDQPQHF. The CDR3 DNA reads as TGCAGTGCTAGTAGGGAATTTCTCGATCAGCCCCAGCATTTT.

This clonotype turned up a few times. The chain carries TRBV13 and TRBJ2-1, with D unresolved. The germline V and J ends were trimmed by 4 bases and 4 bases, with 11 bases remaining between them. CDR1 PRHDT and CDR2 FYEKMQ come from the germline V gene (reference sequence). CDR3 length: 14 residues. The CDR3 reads CASSSSAQYNEQFF. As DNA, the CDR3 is TGTGCCAGCAGCTCGTCGGCACAGTACAATGAGCAGTTCTTC.

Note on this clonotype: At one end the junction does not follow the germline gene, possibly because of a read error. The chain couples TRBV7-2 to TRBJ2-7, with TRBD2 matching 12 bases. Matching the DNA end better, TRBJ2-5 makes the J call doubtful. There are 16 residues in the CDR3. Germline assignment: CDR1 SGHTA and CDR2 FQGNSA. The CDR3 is CASSPTSGGIQGTQYF. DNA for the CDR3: TGTGCCAGCAGCCCGACTAGCGGGGGAATTCAAGGGACCCAGTACTTC.

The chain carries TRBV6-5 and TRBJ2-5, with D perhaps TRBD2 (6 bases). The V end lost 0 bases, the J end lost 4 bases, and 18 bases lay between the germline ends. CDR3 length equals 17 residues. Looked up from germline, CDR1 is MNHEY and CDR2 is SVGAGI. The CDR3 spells CASSYSIAREQGETQYF. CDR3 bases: TGTGCCAGCAGTTACTCGATTGCCCGGGAGCAAGGAGAGACCCAGTACTTC.

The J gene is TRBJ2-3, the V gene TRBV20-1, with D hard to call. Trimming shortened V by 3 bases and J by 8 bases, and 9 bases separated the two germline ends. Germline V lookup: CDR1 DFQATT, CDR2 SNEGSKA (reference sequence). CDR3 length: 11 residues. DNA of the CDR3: TGCAGTGCTAGGAGTGAGGCTACGCAGTATTTT. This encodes CSARSEATQYF.

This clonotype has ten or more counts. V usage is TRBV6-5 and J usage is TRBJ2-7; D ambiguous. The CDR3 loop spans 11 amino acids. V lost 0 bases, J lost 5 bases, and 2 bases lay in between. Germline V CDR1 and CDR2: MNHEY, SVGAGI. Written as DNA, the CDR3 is TGTGCCAGCAGTTACTCGAACGAGCAGTACTTC. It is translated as CASSYSNEQYF.

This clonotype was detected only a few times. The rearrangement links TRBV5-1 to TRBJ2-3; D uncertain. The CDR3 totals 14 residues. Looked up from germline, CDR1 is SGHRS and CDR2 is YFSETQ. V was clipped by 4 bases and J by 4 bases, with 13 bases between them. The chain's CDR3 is CASSLGLEADTQYF. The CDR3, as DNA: TGCGCCAGCAGCCTCGGGTTAGAGGCAGATACGCAGTATTTT.

The CDR3 coding sequence is TGTGCCAGCAGTTCGGGCAGGGCGTACGAGGCCCAGTACTTC. As protein: CASSSGRAYEAQYF. This chain connects TRBV6-5 to TRBJ2-5, with D tentatively TRBD1 (5 bases). This CDR3 is built from 14 residues. The ends were cut back, 4 bases at V and 9 bases at J, with 18 bases in the middle. CDR1 is MNHEY, CDR2 SVGAGI, per germline.

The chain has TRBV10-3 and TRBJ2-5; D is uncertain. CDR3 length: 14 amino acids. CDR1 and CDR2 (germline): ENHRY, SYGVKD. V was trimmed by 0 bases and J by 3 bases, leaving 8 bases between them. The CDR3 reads CAISESNEEETQYF. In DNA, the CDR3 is TGTGCCATCAGTGAGTCTAACGAGGAAGAGACCCAGTACTTC.

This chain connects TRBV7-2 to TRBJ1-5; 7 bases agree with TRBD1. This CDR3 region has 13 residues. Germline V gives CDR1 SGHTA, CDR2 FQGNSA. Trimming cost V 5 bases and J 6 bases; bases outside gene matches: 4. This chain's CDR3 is CASSQYRGQPQHF. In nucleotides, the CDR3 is TGTGCCAGCAGCCAATACAGGGGTCAGCCCCAGCATTTT.